These 21 T cell receptor beta chains were sequenced from one sample in a study of T cells expressing NK-cell markers. TCRdb reanalyzed the 5' RACE reads, giving one entry per CDR3 protein sequence and no DNA. Its table records about 460,000 distinct CDR3 sequences. The sequenced material came from blood T cells: a sorted CD56 or NKG2C T cell subset, CD4+ or CD8+ T cells, or bulk PBMC T cells (not recorded which). Receptors were obtained from a woman aged 50 to 60 in good health.

The V call is TRBV20-1, the J call TRBJ1-5. The CDR3 runs 12 residues. Germline V CDR1 and CDR2: DFQATT, SNEGSKA (reference sequence). The CDR3 spells CSARGDRDFQHF.

V usage is TRBV5-5 and J usage is TRBJ1-1; the D call of TRBD1 rests on TCRdb alone, since no DNA is present to check it. The germline gives CDR1 SGHKS, CDR2 YYEKEE (reference sequence). This CDR3 has 15 residues. CDR3: CASSGGTGGVTEAFF.

CDR3 sequence reads: CASSFGLAGGQATGELFF. This chain connects TRBV5-1 to TRBJ2-2; TCRdb designates TRBD2, a call that cannot be tested without DNA. The CDR3 extends over 18 amino acids. CDR1 is SGHRS and CDR2 is YFSETQ in the germline V gene.

The chain links TRBV3-1 to TRBJ1-3; TCRdb gives TRBD1 as the D gene, but with no DNA this cannot be confirmed. In germline, CDR1 is LGHDT, CDR2 YNNKEL (reference sequence). The CDR3 totals 15 residues. The CDR3 loop reads CASSSQGISRNTIYF.

The genes are TRBV29-1 and TRBJ2-1; TCRdb outputs TRBD1, but without DNA this stays unchecked. The CDR3 contains 15 residues. The germline V gene encodes CDR1 SQVTM and CDR2 ANQGSEA. Here the CDR3 reads CSVGQWVSTYNEQFF.

The chain links TRBV6-5 to TRBJ2-6; as DNA is missing, the TRBD1 call by TCRdb cannot be tested. CDR1 is MNHEY and CDR2 is SVGAGI in the germline V gene. The length of the CDR3 is 16 residues. CDR3 sequence reads: CASAPAENSGANVLTF.

The chain carries TRBV6-2 or TRBV6-3 and TRBJ2-1; the D call from TCRdb, TRBD1, cannot be confirmed without DNA. The CDR3 sequence is 17 residues long. The germline V gene encodes CDR1 MNHEY and CDR2 SVGEGT. CDR3 in amino acids: CASSYSPATLSYNEQFF.

This chain links TRBV20-1 with TRBJ1-1; TCRdb proposes TRBD1, but this gene call is untestable without DNA. The CDR3 sequence is 14 residues long. Germline assignment: CDR1 DFQATT and CDR2 SNEGSKA (reference sequence). CDR3 loop: CSARDARVYTEAFF.

The J gene is TRBJ1-2, the V gene TRBV18. The CDR3 spans 13 residues. The germline CDR1 and CDR2 sequences are KGHSH and LQKENI. The CDR3 loop reads CASSPEAGYGYTF.

This chain links TRBV4-1 with TRBJ2-7. The CDR3 totals 12 residues. CDR1 MGHRA and CDR2 YSYEKL come from the germline V gene. CDR3 amino acids: CASSPDGDEQYF.

The rearrangement joins TRBV20-1 to TRBJ2-2. The CDR3 sequence is 13 residues long. Germline V lookup: CDR1 DFQATT, CDR2 SNEGSKA (reference sequence). The CDR3 sequence is CSASEIYTGELFF.

The rearrangement links TRBV2 to TRBJ2-1; TCRdb reports TRBD2, a call that lacks DNA to check it against. This CDR3 contains 15 residues. CDR1 is SNHLY, CDR2 FYNNEI, per germline. This CDR3 is CASSRDGRAWNEQFF.

J is TRBJ2-1 and V is TRBV12-3 or TRBV12-4; TCRdb selects TRBD2, and the lack of DNA leaves this call unchecked. The CDR3 covers 15 residues. The CDR3 sequence is CASSPTSGAINEQFF.

The rearrangement uses TRBV20-1 and TRBJ2-5; checking the TCRdb D call of TRBD2 is not possible without DNA. The CDR3 contains 14 residues. Germline V gives CDR1 DFQATT, CDR2 SNEGSKA (reference sequence). The chain's CDR3 is CSARVPAGQETQYF.

The chain employs TRBV24-1 and TRBJ2-5; TCRdb calls TRBD2, which cannot be checked without DNA. CDR1 is KGHDR, CDR2 SFDVKD, per germline. This CDR3 region has 15 residues. The CDR3 reads CATSDLTSGKETQYF.

This chain connects TRBV7-9 to TRBJ1-3. In germline, CDR1 is SEHNR, CDR2 FQNEAQ (reference sequence). The CDR3 loop spans 16 amino acids. The CDR3 sequence: CASSLAGRAKGNTIYF.

The chain combines TRBV5-1 with TRBJ2-7; without DNA, the TCRdb call of TRBD2 cannot be checked. The CDR3 has 14 amino acids. Per the germline V gene, CDR1 is SGHRS and CDR2 is YFSETQ. CDR3 protein: CASSLGREGREQYF. The full variable domain, in which reference TRBV5-1 and TRBJ2-7 provide the parts outside the CDR3, is KAGVTQTPRYLIKTRGQQVTLSCSPISGHRSVSWYQQTPGQGLQFLFEYFSETQRNKGNFPGRFSGRQFSNSRSEMNVSTLELGDSALYLCASSLGREGREQYFGPGTRLTVT.

The J gene is TRBJ2-1, the V gene TRBV6-6; no DNA is available, so the TRBD2 call from TCRdb remains unchecked. CDR1 is MNHNY, CDR2 SVGAGI, per germline (reference sequence). The CDR3 length is 16 residues. This CDR3 reads CASIRVPTSESNEQFF.

The rearrangement joins TRBV28 to TRBJ1-1. The V gene's germline CDR1 is MDHEN and CDR2 SYDVKM. The CDR3 runs to 12 residues. Here the CDR3 reads CASSLTRLEAFF.

The chain links TRBV4-2 to TRBJ1-6. The germline gives CDR1 LGHNA, CDR2 YNFKEQ. CDR3 size: 14 residues. The CDR3 spells CASSQESDNSPLHF.

The gene calls are TRBV24-1 and TRBJ2-2. Germline CDR1 and CDR2: KGHDR and SFDVKD. The CDR3 spans 13 residues. CDR3 residues: CATQLGWTGELFF.